This T cell receptor (beta chain) derives from a study of T cell responses to AZD1222 COVID-19 vaccine. Notes on the study in general: The donor group comprised mostly white British people and more females; the analysis possibly underestimated clonal diversity.

A word on this clone: Its antigen is still unknown.

This CDR3 is 14 amino acids long. Trimming removed 3 bases at V and 5 bases at J, with 11 bases between. Germline-derived CDR1 and CDR2 are MNHEY and SMNVEV (reference sequence). Sequencing was performed with immunoSEQ multiplex PCR; in TCRdb, only in-frame clones are kept and a portion is missing. The table includes about 140,000 clones, 80% to 95% detected once. This receptor was taken from an adult who received the AZD1222 COVID-19 vaccine. This sample comprised peripheral blood, obtained 28 days after the second AZD1222 dose. The gene calls are TRBV27 and TRBJ1-5; a weak D match, TRBD1 (6 bases). CDR3 coding DNA: TGTGCCAGCAGTTTGAACCACAGGGATCAGCCCCAGCATTTT. Amino acids: CASSLNHRDQPQHF.